These 8 T cell receptor beta chains were all obtained from the same sample, sequenced in a study of blood T cell repertoires in COVID-19. Assay used: immunoSEQ multiplex PCR; TCRdb lists only in-frame clones, some missing. The data hold 70,000 to 100,000 clones, with around nine tenths observed a single time. The sequenced material came from peripheral blood. The receptors originated from a woman aged 80 or over with active COVID-19.

This clone showed up just once. The chain carries TRBV13 and TRBJ2-7; no definite D call. The germline V gene has CDR1 PRHDT and CDR2 FYEKMQ (reference sequence). This CDR3 contains 13 residues. The germline V and J ends were trimmed by 1 base and 1 base, with 5 bases remaining between them. The CDR3, as DNA: TGTGCCAGCAGCTTAGCTAGGTCCTACGAGCAGTACTTC. Translation: CASSLARSYEQYF.

The V and J genes are TRBV6-6 and TRBJ1-6, with D perhaps TRBD1 (6 bases). The CDR3 contains 14 residues. Trimming cost V 2 bases and J 8 bases, with 10 bases left between them. CDR1 and CDR2 from the germline V gene are MNHNY and SVGAGI (reference sequence). The CDR3: CASSYGTKDSPLHF. CDR3 bases: TGTGCCAGCAGTTACGGGACAAAGGATTCACCCCTCCACTTT.

This chain uses TRBV27 with TRBJ1-1, with D tentatively TRBD1 (5 bases). The germline CDR1 and CDR2 sequences are MNHEY and SMNVEV (reference sequence). V was trimmed by 7 bases and J by 5 bases, leaving 8 bases between them. This CDR3 has 11 amino acids. CDR3 residues: CASKGLTEAFF. In DNA, the CDR3 is TGTGCCAGCAAGGGGTTAACTGAAGCTTTCTTT.

V gene TRBV10-3 combines with J gene TRBJ2-7, with D tentatively TRBD1 (5 bases). CDR1 is ENHRY and CDR2 is SYGVKD in the germline V gene. The CDR3 runs 13 residues. Trimming removed 7 bases from V and 2 bases from J, with 12 bases in between. In DNA form, the CDR3 reads TGTGCCATCACGGATACAGGTGCCTACGAGCAGTACTTC. This codes for CAITDTGAYEQYF.

This chain uses TRBV25-1 with TRBJ2-1, with a weak D call TRBD2 (5 bases). CDR1 MGHDK and CDR2 SYGVNS come from the germline V gene. This CDR3 spans 15 amino acids. Trimming cost V 8 bases and J 9 bases, with 23 bases left between them. DNA for the CDR3: TGTGCCAGCCTACAAGACCATGGACCAGCGGCTGAGCAGTTCTTC. Its protein is CASLQDHGPAAEQFF.

This chain connects TRBV28 to TRBJ2-7, with TRBD1 identical over 7 bases. The trim removed 2 bases at V and 6 bases at J, leaving 7 bases unmatched. Per germline, CDR1 MDHEN and CDR2 SYDVKM. The CDR3 has 14 residues. As DNA, the CDR3 is TGTGCCAGCAGTTTAACGACAGGGAGAGGCGAGCAGTACTTC. Its translation is CASSLTTGRGEQYF. Based on the CDR3 plus reference TRBV28 and TRBJ2-7, the full variable domain is DVKVTQSSRYLVKRTGEKVFLECVQDMDHENMFWYRQDPGLGLRLIYFSYDVKMKEKGDIPEGYSVSREKKERFSLILESASTNQTSMYLCASSLTTGRGEQYFGPGTRLTVT.

The chain uses TRBV7-2 and TRBJ2-3; 9 positions agree with TRBD2. CDR3 length equals 14 residues. Germline CDR1 is SGHTA and CDR2 is FQGNSA. After removal of 4 bases from V and 5 bases from J, the junction contained 4 bases not matched to a gene. CDR3 loop: CASSSFSGRDTQYF. Written as DNA, the CDR3 is TGTGCCAGCAGCTCATTTAGCGGGAGAGATACGCAGTATTTT.

This clone was observed a single time. The chain couples TRBV9 to TRBJ1-2; D perhaps matches TRBD1 (5 bases). V was cut by 3 bases and J by 2 bases, with 11 bases left in between. Germline V gene sequence: CDR1 SGDLS, CDR2 YYNGEE. CDR3 size: 14 residues. CDR3 sequence: CASSAAGGNYGYTF. The CDR3 coding sequence is TGTGCCAGCAGCGCAGCGGGGGGGAACTATGGCTACACCTTC.